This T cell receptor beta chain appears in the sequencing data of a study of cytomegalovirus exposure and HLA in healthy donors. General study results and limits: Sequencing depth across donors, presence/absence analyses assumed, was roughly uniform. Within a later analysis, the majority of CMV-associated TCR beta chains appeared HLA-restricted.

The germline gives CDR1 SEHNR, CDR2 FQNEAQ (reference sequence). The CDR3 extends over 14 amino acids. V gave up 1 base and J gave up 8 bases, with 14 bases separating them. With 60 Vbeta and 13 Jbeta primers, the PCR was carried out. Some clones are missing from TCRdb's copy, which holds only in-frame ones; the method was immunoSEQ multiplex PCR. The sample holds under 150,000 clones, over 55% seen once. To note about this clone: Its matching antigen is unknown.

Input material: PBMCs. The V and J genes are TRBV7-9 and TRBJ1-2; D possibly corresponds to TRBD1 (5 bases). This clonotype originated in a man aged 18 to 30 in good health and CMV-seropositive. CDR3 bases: TGTGCCAGCAGCTTAGAGTCGGGGGAGTTAGGCTACACCTTC. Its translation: CASSLESGELGYTF.